What follows is one TCR beta chain and its context. The record originates from a study of blood T cell repertoires in COVID-19. For the study at large: From the United States, Italy and Spain came samples of acute and convalescent COVID-19. Sample material is recorded as cDNA or gDNA derived from T cells, B-cell-depleted T cells, or PBMCs.

The data were produced by immunoSEQ multiplex PCR, yet TCRdb's version contains in-frame clones alone and is incomplete. The data show about 190,000 clones, 80% to 95% seen once. The germline V gene has CDR1 SGHNT and CDR2 YYREEE (reference sequence). Trimming shortened V by 5 bases and J by 1 base, and 9 bases separated the two germline ends. The CDR3 contains 13 residues. Sequenced input: peripheral blood. The chain is built from TRBV5-4 and TRBJ1-1; no definite D call. This sequence originates from a man aged 45-65 years with acute or convalescent COVID-19. This CDR3 is CASSSDSNTEAFF. The CDR3 DNA follows: TGTGCCAGCAGTAGCGACTCGAACACTGAAGCTTTCTTT. The full variable domain, completed using reference TRBV5-4 and TRBJ1-1, is ETGVTQSPTHLIKTRGQQVTLRCSSQSGHNTVSWYQQALGQGPQFIFQYYREEENGRGNFPPRFSGLQFPNYSSELNVNALELDDSALYLCASSSDSNTEAFFGQGTRLTVV.